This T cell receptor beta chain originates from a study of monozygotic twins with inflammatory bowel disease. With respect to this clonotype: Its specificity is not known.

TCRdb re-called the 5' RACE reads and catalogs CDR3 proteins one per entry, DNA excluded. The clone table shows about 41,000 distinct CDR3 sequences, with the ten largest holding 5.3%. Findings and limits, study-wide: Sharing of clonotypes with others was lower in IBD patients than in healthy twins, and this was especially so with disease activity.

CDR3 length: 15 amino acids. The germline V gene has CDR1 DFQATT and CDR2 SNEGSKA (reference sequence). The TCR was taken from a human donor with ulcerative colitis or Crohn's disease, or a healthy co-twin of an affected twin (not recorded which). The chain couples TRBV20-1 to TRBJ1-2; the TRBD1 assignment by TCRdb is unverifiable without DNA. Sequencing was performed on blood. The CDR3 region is CSARGQGGSNYGYTF.